Below, 30 T cell receptor beta chains from the same sample are listed, as sequenced in a study of TET2 disruption in CD19-targeted CAR T cells. Treatment: autologous CTL019 cells: CD19 CAR with 4-1BB and CD3 zeta domains. What these receptors recognize is not known. This table comes from immunoSEQ multiplex PCR, and its TCRdb copy is limited to in-frame clones, with some not included. The sample has 20,000 to 30,000 clones, and its top ten clones hold under 2.5%. Sequencing used CD8- CAR+ T cells sorted from cultured blood T cells, obtained for CD19 CAR T cell therapy. As to subset: CD8-negative CAR-positive T cells from the infusion product. Every receptor here comes from a man aged 70 or older with chronic lymphocytic leukemia.

On this clone: The read is 3 residues too short to cover the CDR3 end, so that end is filled in from the germline J gene. The V gene is TRBV7-3, the J gene TRBJ2-3; 8 positions agree with TRBD1. CDR1 SGHTA and CDR2 FQGTGA come from the germline V gene. This CDR3 has 14 residues. V gave up 8 bases and J gave up 4 bases; unmatched junction bases: 8. CDR3 sequence reads: CASARTGGPDTQYF. The part of the CDR3 DNA that was read is TGTGCCAGCGCTCGTACAGGGGGGCCAGATACG. Complete variable domain (other parts from reference TRBV7-3 and TRBJ2-3): GAGVSQTPSNKVTEKGKYVELRCDPISGHTALYWYRQSLGQGPEFLIYFQGTGAADDSGLPNDRFFAVRPEGSVSTLKIQRTERGDSAVYLCASARTGGPDTQYFGPGTRLTVL.

Note on this clone: The CDR3 end falls 3 residues outside the read, so it is completed with the germline J gene. The gene calls are TRBV19 and TRBJ1-5; TRBD1 agrees at 7 bases. V trimming: 5 bases; J trimming: 1 base; junction bases outside the gene matches: 2. This CDR3 comprises 14 residues. Germline loops: CDR1 LNHDA, CDR2 SQIVND (reference sequence). The part of the CDR3 DNA that was read is TGTGCCAGTAGTCCAGGGGGGAGCAATCAGCCC. Encoded protein: CASSPGGSNQP. The whole CDR3 sequence reads CASSPGGSNQPQHF.

Points on this clone: Read sequence stops 3 residues before the CDR3 end, and the germline J gene provides the missing end. The J gene is TRBJ1-1, the V gene TRBV7-3, with no clear D. Looked up from germline, CDR1 is SGHTA and CDR2 is FQGTGA. The CDR3 runs 13 residues. V lost 4 bases to trimming and J lost 5 bases, with 11 bases between them. CDR3 DNA (partial): TGTGCCAGCAGCTCCTCGACGGGGACTGAA. It is translated as CASSSSTGTE. The full CDR3 sequence reads CASSSSTGTEAFF. The complete variable domain, with remaining parts taken from reference TRBV7-3 and TRBJ1-1, reads GAGVSQTPSNKVTEKGKYVELRCDPISGHTALYWYRQSLGQGPEFLIYFQGTGAADDSGLPNDRFFAVRPEGSVSTLKIQRTERGDSAVYLCASSSSTGTEAFFGQGTRLTVV.

Partial CDR3 DNA: TGTGCCAGCAGCCCCTCCGTCTTCCGCACAGATACC. Amino acid sequence: CASSPSVFRTDT. The complete CDR3 protein is CASSPSVFRTDTYTF. The V call is TRBV7-2, the J call TRBJ1-2; no definite D call. The CDR3 extends 3 residues past the end of the read, so its final part is completed from the germline J gene. Germline V gene sequence: CDR1 SGHTA, CDR2 FQGNSA. The CDR3 is 15 residues long.

Measured by frequency, this clone is medium-sized. The read comes to an end 3 residues before the CDR3 does, leaving the germline J gene to fill in the end. V usage is TRBV6-1 and J usage is TRBJ1-5; TRBD1 matches 9 bases. This CDR3 has 16 residues. CDR1 is MNHNS and CDR2 is SASEGT in the germline V gene. V gave up 4 bases and J gave up 0 bases; unmatched junction bases: 4. CDR3 DNA, as far as it was read: TGTGCCAGCAGTGGACAGGGGGATTATAGCAATCAGCCC. Protein sequence: CASSGQGDYSNQP. The complete CDR3 sequence is CASSGQGDYSNQPQHF.

In regard to this clone: The read terminates 3 residues before the CDR3 end, so the remaining end is supplied by the germline J gene. This chain joins TRBV5-1 and TRBJ2-2; TRBD1 aligns across 10 bases. The CDR3 spans 14 residues. Looked up from germline, CDR1 is SGHRS and CDR2 is YFSETQ. The V gene end was trimmed by 4 bases and the J gene end by 6 bases; junction bases not matched to a gene: 3. CDR3 DNA (partial): TGCGCCAGCAGCGCCGGGACAGGGGCCGGGGAG. This translates into CASSAGTGAGE. The whole CDR3 is CASSAGTGAGELFF.

As for this clone: The sequenced fragment ends 3 residues before the CDR3 boundary, so the rest is inferred from the germline J gene. The chain couples TRBV19 to TRBJ2-7, with D possibly TRBD2 on 5 matching bases. The ends were cut back, 4 bases at V and 6 bases at J, with 16 bases in the middle. The CDR3 contains 14 residues. Germline CDR1 LNHDA, CDR2 SQIVND (reference sequence). This CDR3 is CASSTGLSSSEQYF. The sequenced part of the CDR3 DNA is TGTGCCAGTAGTACTGGACTTTCCAGTTCCGAG.

Comment on this clone: The sequenced fragment ends 3 residues before the CDR3 boundary, so the rest is inferred from the germline J gene. V gene TRBV18 combines with J gene TRBJ2-7; D is possibly TRBD1 (5 bases). There are 15 residues in the CDR3. CDR1 is KGHSH and CDR2 is LQKENI in the germline V gene. V lost 0 bases, J lost 2 bases, and 11 bases lay in between. The covered CDR3 bases are TGTGCCAGCTCACCACCCGCAGGGTCCCCCTACGAG. Translated: CASSPPAGSPYE. The CDR3, in full, reads CASSPPAGSPYEQYF.

Of note for this clone: The CDR3 is cut off 3 residues early in the read; its end comes from the germline J gene. The V gene is TRBV7-2, the J gene TRBJ2-5; D unclear. The germline CDR1 and CDR2 sequences are SGHTA and FQGNSA. Trimming took off 6 bases at V and 2 bases at J, with 10 bases between the two ends. The CDR3 totals 13 residues. The CDR3 bases that were read are TGTGCCAGCAGTCGTCCGGTTCAAGAGACC. Protein product: CASSRPVQET. The full CDR3 protein reads CASSRPVQETQYF.

In regard to this clone: The read falls 3 residues short of the CDR3 end, and the missing part is taken from the germline J gene. The chain has TRBV7-3 and TRBJ1-1, with D maybe TRBD1 (5 bases). Per germline, CDR1 SGHTA and CDR2 FQGTGA. The CDR3 runs to 15 residues. The CDR3 spells CASSLAGGGIDTAFF. The part of the CDR3 DNA that was read is TGTGCCAGCAGCTTAGCGGGGGGTGGTATAGATACG.

As regards this clone: One end of the junction fails to match germline, which may point to a read error. The CDR3 extends 3 residues past the end of the read, so its final part is completed from the germline J gene. The V and J genes are TRBV7-9 and TRBJ1-2; TRBD1 agrees at 7 bases. The germline CDR1 and CDR2 sequences are SEHNR and FQNEAQ (reference sequence). The CDR3 extends over 14 amino acids. CDR3: CSSSLGIDRDDYTF. The sequenced part of the CDR3 DNA is TGTTCCAGCAGCTTAGGGATTGACAGGGACGAC.

A note on this clone: Read coverage stops 3 residues before the CDR3 terminus; the germline J gene supplies the remainder. The rearrangement uses TRBV7-6 and TRBJ2-2; TRBD1 matches 7 bases. The V and J ends lost 1 base and 5 bases, in that order; junction bases with no gene match: 4. CDR1 and CDR2 (germline): SGHVS, FNYEAQ. This CDR3 has 15 amino acids. CDR3 bases read: TGTGCCAGCAGCTTAGGGCAGGGGGTAACCGGGGAG. Its translation: CASSLGQGVTGE. The whole CDR3 sequence reads CASSLGQGVTGELFF.

About this clone: The CDR3 is cut off 3 residues early in the read; its end comes from the germline J gene. The chain recombines TRBV19 with TRBJ1-2; D not resolved. CDR1 and CDR2 (germline): LNHDA, SQIVND (reference sequence). Deletions cut 6 bases from V and 6 bases from J, with 20 bases between. The CDR3 loop spans 15 amino acids. The CDR3: CASRAALLPRNGYTF. CDR3 DNA, as far as it was read: TGTGCCAGTAGAGCGGCACTCCTGCCGAGAAATGGC. The full variable domain, its missing parts supplied by reference TRBV19 and TRBJ1-2, is DGGITQSPKYLFRKEGQNVTLSCEQNLNHDAMYWYRQDPGQGLRLIYYSQIVNDFQKGDIAEGYSVSREKKESFPLTVTSAQKNPTAFYLCASRAALLPRNGYTFGSGTRLTVV.

Regarding this clone: The CDR3 end falls 3 residues outside the read, so it is completed with the germline J gene. The V call is TRBV10-3, the J call TRBJ2-4; TRBD1 matches at 8 bases. The CDR3 has 17 residues. Germline-derived CDR1 and CDR2 are ENHRY and SYGVKD. Partial CDR3 DNA: TGTGCCATCAGTGCGGGGACAGGATTCAATAGCAATCAGCCT. Translated: CAISAGTGFNSNQP. The whole CDR3 region reads CAISAGTGFNSNQPQYF.

Comment on this clone: The read halts 3 residues ahead of the CDR3 end, with the missing end drawn from the germline J gene. The chain employs TRBV6-1 and TRBJ1-5; 8 bases are a match to TRBD1. The CDR3 runs to 18 residues. CDR1 and CDR2 (germline): MNHNS, SASEGT. V was pared by 2 bases and J by 0 bases, with 9 bases of the junction left unmatched. The DNA read from the CDR3 is TGTGCCAGCAGTGAACAGGGGGCTGATTGGAATAGCAATCAGCCC. This codes for CASSEQGADWNSNQP. The whole CDR3 is CASSEQGADWNSNQPQHF.

With regard to this clone: Sequencing ends 3 residues short of the CDR3 end; the germline J gene provides the rest. J is TRBJ2-4 and V is TRBV19; TRBD1 matches 12 bases. The CDR3 sequence is 16 residues long. CDR1 LNHDA and CDR2 SQIVND come from the germline V gene (reference sequence). CDR3 sequence reads: CASSMGTGGGYYGQYF. The sequenced CDR3 bases are TGTGCCAGTAGTATGGGGACAGGGGGCGGATACTATGGT. The whole variable domain, remainder taken from reference TRBV19 and TRBJ2-4, is DGGITQSPKYLFRKEGQNVTLSCEQNLNHDAMYWYRQDPGQGLRLIYYSQIVNDFQKGDIAEGYSVSREKKESFPLTVTSAQKNPTAFYLCASSMGTGGGYYGQYFGAGTRLSVL.

In the case of this clone: The read is 3 residues too short to cover the CDR3 end, so that end is filled in from the germline J gene. The chain recombines TRBV20-1 with TRBJ2-4, with no clear D. The germline V gene encodes CDR1 DFQATT and CDR2 SNEGSKA (reference sequence). The CDR3 covers 14 residues. The part of the CDR3 DNA that was read is TGCAGTGCTAGAGATCGTCTAGTGCAAGAGACT. Encoded protein: CSARDRLVQET. The whole CDR3 protein is CSARDRLVQETQYF.

Turning to this clone: The sequence runs out 3 residues before the end of the CDR3; the remainder is reconstructed from the germline J gene. J is TRBJ1-1 and V is TRBV7-8; 8 bases fit TRBD1. V was clipped by 0 bases and J by 2 bases; unmatched bases: 2. This CDR3 has 15 amino acids. The germline V gene has CDR1 SGHVS and CDR2 FQNEAQ. Incomplete CDR3 DNA: TGTGCCAGCAGCTTAGCAGGACAGGGAAACACTGAA. It specifies CASSLAGQGNTE. The full CDR3 reads CASSLAGQGNTEAFF.

Comment on this clone: The CDR3 end lies 3 residues beyond the end of the read and is filled in from the germline J gene. The chain has TRBV19 and TRBJ1-1; D might be TRBD1 (5 bases). Germline loops: CDR1 LNHDA, CDR2 SQIVND (reference sequence). Trimming cost V 5 bases and J 3 bases, with 13 bases left between them. The CDR3 totals 14 residues. CDR3 sequence reads: CASSRDRLYTEAFF. Partial CDR3 DNA: TGTGCCAGTAGTCGCGACAGACTTTACACTGAA.

About this clone itself: From the germline J gene comes the end of the CDR3, since the read stops 3 residues before it. The J gene is TRBJ1-1, the V gene TRBV19, with 10 positions matching TRBD1. The CDR3 is 15 amino acids. Germline V gives CDR1 LNHDA, CDR2 SQIVND (reference sequence). The part of the CDR3 DNA that was read is TGTGCCAGTAGTCCGAGGGGACAGGGGTTATACGAG. Translation: CASSPRGQGLYE. The entire CDR3 is CASSPRGQGLYEAFF.

About this clone: The read finishes 3 residues shy of the CDR3 end, and the germline J gene is used to complete it. The V call is TRBV15, the J call TRBJ2-5; D is possibly TRBD2 (6 bases). Deletions cut 0 bases from V and 1 base from J, with 9 bases between. Germline V lookup: CDR1 LNHNV, CDR2 YYDKDF (reference sequence). The CDR3 totals 15 residues. The chain's CDR3 is CATSREGGGQETQYF. Partial CDR3 DNA: TGTGCCACCAGCAGAGAGGGGGGTGGCCAAGAGACC.

CDR3 sequence: CASSPRRQGALSEAFF. The CDR3 bases that were read are TGTGCCAGCTCACCAAGAAGACAGGGGGCTTTGTCTGAA. This chain links TRBV18 with TRBJ1-1; 10 bases are shared with TRBD1. The CDR3 is cut off 3 residues early in the read; its end comes from the germline J gene. CDR1 KGHSH and CDR2 LQKENI come from the germline V gene. The CDR3 runs 16 residues. V dropped 2 bases and J dropped 6; count of bases not matched to a gene: 9.

As regards this clone: The observed sequence ends 3 residues before the CDR3 terminus, with the missing tail filled in from the germline J gene. The gene calls are TRBV20-1 and TRBJ1-2; 11 positions agree with TRBD1. There are 16 residues in the CDR3. The germline V gene encodes CDR1 DFQATT and CDR2 SNEGSKA (reference sequence). CDR3 sequence: CSAIQGTGGIQETYTF. The CDR3 DNA, read in part, is TGCAGTGCTATCCAAGGGACAGGGGGGATCCAAGAGACC.

Regarding this clone: The read ends 3 residues shy of where the CDR3 ends; the end is completed using the germline J gene. The chain employs TRBV7-9 and TRBJ1-1; no firm D call. The CDR3 length is 11 residues. The V gene's germline CDR1 is SEHNR and CDR2 FQNEAQ (reference sequence). CDR3 sequence: CASSRHYGAFF. The DNA read from the CDR3 is TGTGCCAGCAGCCGGCACTATGGC.

Comments on this clone: The CDR3 end is not reached by the read, which stops 3 residues before it; the germline J gene fills it in. This chain uses TRBV5-4 with TRBJ2-7, with 13 bases identical to TRBD2. The germline CDR1 and CDR2 sequences are SGHNT and YYREEE (reference sequence). The CDR3 covers 16 residues. After removal of 0 bases from V and 3 bases from J, the junction contained 3 bases not matched to a gene. Incomplete CDR3 DNA: TGTGCCAGCAGCTTGGGGGGACTAGCGGGGAGCTACGAG. It specifies CASSLGGLAGSYE. The CDR3 as a whole reads CASSLGGLAGSYEQYF.

With regard to this clone: The sequence runs out 3 residues before the end of the CDR3; the remainder is reconstructed from the germline J gene. The V and J genes are TRBV6-4 and TRBJ1-1; D unclear. Germline CDR1 reads MRHNA; CDR2 reads SNTAGT. The CDR3 is made up of 13 amino acids. V was shortened by 5 bases and J by 0 bases, with 7 bases between the two germline ends. The covered CDR3 bases are TGTGCCAGCAGTCGAGAGGTGAACACTGAA. Protein: CASSREVNTE. The full CDR3 reads CASSREVNTEAFF.

On this clone itself: The read is 3 residues too short to cover the CDR3 end, so that end is filled in from the germline J gene. The rearrangement joins TRBV20-1 to TRBJ2-4; 9 bases are shared with TRBD2. This CDR3 comprises 15 residues. The germline gives CDR1 DFQATT, CDR2 SNEGSKA (reference sequence). This CDR3 reads CSASGVAGEEETQYF. The CDR3 bases that were read are TGCAGTGCTTCCGGGGTAGCGGGGGAAGAAGAGACT.

Concerning this clone itself: The CDR3 goes on 3 residues after the read ends, and that part is filled in from the germline J gene. The chain employs TRBV4-1 and TRBJ2-7; 9 bases fit TRBD1. This CDR3 comprises 16 residues. Trimming at V came to 3 bases and at J to 0 bases, leaving 6 bases not matched to a gene. Germline V gives CDR1 MGHRA, CDR2 YSYEKL. The part of the CDR3 DNA that was read is TGCGCCAGCAGCCAGGGACAGGGCGTAAGCTCCTACGAG. Translating it yields CASSQGQGVSSYE. The full CDR3 protein reads CASSQGQGVSSYEQYF.

Details on this clone: The DNA ends 3 residues before the CDR3 does, and the rest of the CDR3 is filled in from the germline J gene. The chain couples TRBV20-1 to TRBJ2-1, with 8 nucleotides matching TRBD2. From germline, CDR1 is DFQATT and CDR2 SNEGSKA (reference sequence). The CDR3 consists of 15 residues. Trimming took 5 bases from V and 5 from J; bases not matched to a gene: 11. The DNA read from the CDR3 is TGCAGTGCTTTACGGCCCGGGACTAGTCACAATGAG. This sequence encodes CSALRPGTSHNE. In full, the CDR3 is CSALRPGTSHNEQFF.

As regards this clone: The read terminates 3 residues before the CDR3 end, so the remaining end is supplied by the germline J gene. The sample contains more than one DNA sequence encoding this CDR3. The chain joins TRBV19 to TRBJ1-2, with TRBD1 matching over 8 bases. This CDR3 contains 18 residues. V dropped 6 bases and J dropped 3; count of bases not matched to a gene: 18. The germline V gene has CDR1 LNHDA and CDR2 SQIVND (reference sequence). CDR3 residues: CASRINGLTGDSHYGYTF. The sequenced part of the CDR3 DNA is TGTGCCAGTAGAATAAACGGACTGACAGGGGACTCGCACTATGGC.